The 10 T cell receptor beta chains presented below share a single source sample, sequenced in a study of blood T cell repertoires in COVID-19. The table came from immunoSEQ multiplex PCR; TCRdb's copy has only in-frame clones and leaves some out. The sample shows some 320,000 clones, 90% to 95% of them seen only once. The sample taken for sequencing was PBMCs or T cells enriched from blood (not recorded which). The receptor source for this set is a woman aged 25 to 39 who had been exposed to COVID-19.

The V and J genes are TRBV6-5 and TRBJ1-2, with D possibly matching TRBD1 (6 bases). Trimming cost V 0 bases and J 8 bases, with 13 bases left between them. CDR1 is MNHEY and CDR2 is SVGAGI in the germline V gene. The length of the CDR3 is 14 residues. The CDR3 sequence: CASSYSNRDGGYTF. The CDR3 DNA reads as TGTGCCAGCAGTTACTCAAACAGGGACGGCGGCTACACCTTC.

This chain uses TRBV19 with TRBJ2-6, with 9 bases fitting TRBD1. V lost 5 bases, J lost 2 bases, and 10 bases stayed unmatched. Looked up from germline, CDR1 is LNHDA and CDR2 is SQIVND (reference sequence). The CDR3 sequence is 18 residues long. CDR3 nucleotide sequence: TGTGCCAGTAGTCTCAGGGGGACAGGGAATACTGGGGCCAACGTCCTGACTTTC. Encoded protein: CASSLRGTGNTGANVLTF.

In its sample, this clone was seen a few times. This chain uses TRBV30 with TRBJ2-7; 9 positions match TRBD1. V lost 2 bases, J lost 4 bases, and 6 bases stayed unmatched. This CDR3 comprises 14 residues. CDR1 and CDR2 (germline): GTSNPN, SVGIG (reference sequence). The CDR3, as DNA: TGTGCCTGGAGTAGAGGGACAGGGAGGTACGAGCAGTACTTC. Its protein is CAWSRGTGRYEQYF.

V gene TRBV18 combines with J gene TRBJ2-1; 9 bases agree with TRBD1. Germline V gene sequence: CDR1 KGHSH, CDR2 LQKENI. Unmatched junction bases numbered 5, after V lost 3 bases and J lost 2 bases. The CDR3 is 16 residues long. The CDR3 sequence is CASSPFDRGTYNEQFF. In nucleotides, the CDR3 is TGTGCCAGCTCACCCTTCGACAGGGGGACCTACAATGAGCAGTTCTTC.

This chain uses TRBV5-4 with TRBJ1-2; maybe TRBD1 (5 bases). The CDR3 is 13 amino acids. Germline CDR1 SGHNT, CDR2 YYREEE (reference sequence). V was trimmed by 4 bases and J by 3 bases, leaving 10 bases between them. The CDR3 nucleotides are TGTGCCAGCAGCACACGGGGGGACTATGGCTACACCTTC. Its translation is CASSTRGDYGYTF.

The chain recombines TRBV7-2 with TRBJ2-2, with 8 nucleotides matching TRBD2. Unmatched junction bases numbered 3, after V lost 2 bases and J lost 4 bases. This CDR3 has 15 amino acids. Germline V lookup: CDR1 SGHTA, CDR2 FQGNSA. CDR3 amino acids: CASSLHGGATGELFF. CDR3 coding DNA: TGTGCCAGCAGCTTACACGGGGGGGCCACCGGGGAGCTGTTTTTT.

The genes are TRBV6-5 and TRBJ1-1; TRBD1 is a possible D gene (6 bases). The CDR3 runs to 16 residues. In germline, CDR1 is MNHEY, CDR2 SVGAGI. V lost 2 bases and J 1 base, leaving 14 bases between the germline ends. The CDR3 nucleotides are TGTGCCAGCAGTTACGGGGGGGCCTTAAGGAACACTGAAGCTTTCTTT. Its protein is CASSYGGALRNTEAFF.

The chain combines TRBV6-1 with TRBJ1-2, with TRBD1 matching over 8 bases. This CDR3 has 16 amino acids. Looked up from germline, CDR1 is MNHNS and CDR2 is SASEGT. With 4 bases clipped from V and 4 bases from J, the junction kept 11 bases outside the gene matches. CDR3 sequence: CASSGTDRGGSYGYTF. The CDR3 bases are TGTGCCAGCAGTGGTACTGACAGGGGCGGGAGCTATGGCTACACCTTC.

The chain links TRBV7-6 to TRBJ1-6, with TRBD1 matching 7 bases. V was clipped by 1 base and J by 9 bases; unmatched bases: 9. In germline, CDR1 is SGHVS, CDR2 FNYEAQ. The CDR3 totals 16 residues. The CDR3 DNA reads TGTGCCAGCAGCTTAGGTGGCAGGGGGATCGGTTCACCCCTCCACTTT. It yields the protein CASSLGGRGIGSPLHF.

The chain carries TRBV5-1 and TRBJ2-2; a weak D match, TRBD1 (5 bases). V was cut by 2 bases and J by 4 bases, with 9 bases left in between. CDR3 length: 14 residues. CDR1 is SGHRS, CDR2 YFSETQ, per germline. CDR3 amino acids: CASSFLDSTGELFF. CDR3 sequence (DNA): TGCGCCAGCAGCTTCCTTGACAGCACCGGGGAGCTGTTTTTT. Drawing the rest from reference TRBV5-1 and TRBJ2-2, the complete variable domain is KAGVTQTPRYLIKTRGQQVTLSCSPISGHRSVSWYQQTPGQGLQFLFEYFSETQRNKGNFPGRFSGRQFSNSRSEMNVSTLELGDSALYLCASSFLDSTGELFFGEGSRLTVL.